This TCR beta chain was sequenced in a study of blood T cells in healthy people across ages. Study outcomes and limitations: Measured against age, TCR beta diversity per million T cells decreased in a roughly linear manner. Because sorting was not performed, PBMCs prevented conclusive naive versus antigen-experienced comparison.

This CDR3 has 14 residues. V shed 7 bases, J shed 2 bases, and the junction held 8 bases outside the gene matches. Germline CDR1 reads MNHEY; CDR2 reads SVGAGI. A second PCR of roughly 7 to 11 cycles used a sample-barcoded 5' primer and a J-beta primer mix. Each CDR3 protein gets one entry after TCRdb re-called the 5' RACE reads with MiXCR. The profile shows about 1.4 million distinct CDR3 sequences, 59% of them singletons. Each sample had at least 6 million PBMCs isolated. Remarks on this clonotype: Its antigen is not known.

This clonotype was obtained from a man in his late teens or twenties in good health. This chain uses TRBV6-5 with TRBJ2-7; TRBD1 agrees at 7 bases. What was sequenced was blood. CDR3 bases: TGTGCCAGCACTCTCAGACAGGGCCCCTACGAGCAGTACTTC. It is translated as CASTLRQGPYEQYF.